These T cell receptor beta chains were read from a single sample in a study of cytomegalovirus exposure and HLA in healthy donors. The data were produced by immunoSEQ multiplex PCR, yet TCRdb's version contains in-frame clones alone and is incomplete. This sample has around 150,000 clones, with around 63% found just once. The sample comprised PBMCs. The receptor set was obtained from a woman aged 18-29 years in good health and CMV-seropositive. Both conserved end residues are part of each CDR3. Fields, in order: V gene, clone size, CDR3 length, J gene, D gene, CDR3 DNA, CDR3 protein. A D gene is named only where the DNA matches it firmly. Expanded clones are given a class, and other clones once, few, many or no size at all.

v_call: TRBV18
clone_size: .
cdr3_length: 16
j_call: TRBJ2-3
d_call: TRBD2
cdr3_nt: TGTGCCAGCTCATCTACCGGGACTAGCAGGGCAGATACGCAGTATTTT
cdr3_aa: CASSSTGTSRADTQYF

v_call: TRBV9
clone_size: once
cdr3_length: 16
j_call: TRBJ2-7
d_call: .
cdr3_nt: TGTGCCAGCAGCGTAGGGGCCGGGGGGCGCTCCTACGAGCAGTACTTC
cdr3_aa: CASSVGAGGRSYEQYF

v_call: TRBV27
clone_size: few
cdr3_length: 11
j_call: TRBJ2-1
d_call: TRBD2
cdr3_nt: TGTGCCAGCAGTTCAAGACTAGCGCAGTTCTTC
cdr3_aa: CASSSRLAQFF

v_call: TRBV7-2
clone_size: .
cdr3_length: 13
j_call: TRBJ1-5
d_call: .
cdr3_nt: TGTGCCAGCAGCTTGACAGCTTATCAGCCCCAGCATTTT
cdr3_aa: CASSLTAYQPQHF

v_call: TRBV19
clone_size: .
cdr3_length: 12
j_call: TRBJ1-1
d_call: TRBD1
cdr3_nt: TGTGCCATACGACAGGGCTCCACTGAAGCTTTCTTT
cdr3_aa: CAIRQGSTEAFF

v_call: TRBV4-1
clone_size: .
cdr3_length: 18
j_call: TRBJ2-6
d_call: TRBD1
cdr3_nt: TGCGCCAGCAGCCGCCGGACAGGGGGGATCTCTGGGGCCAACGTCCTGACTTTC
cdr3_aa: CASSRRTGGISGANVLTF

v_call: TRBV30
clone_size: .
cdr3_length: 11
j_call: TRBJ2-7
d_call: .
cdr3_nt: TGTGCCTGGAGTGCTTCCTACGAGCAGTACTTC
cdr3_aa: CAWSASYEQYF

v_call: TRBV14
clone_size: .
cdr3_length: 11
j_call: TRBJ2-1
d_call: .
cdr3_nt: TGTGCCAGCAGCCATAACAATGAGCAGTTCTTC
cdr3_aa: CASSHNNEQFF

v_call: TRBV7-4
clone_size: once
cdr3_length: 15
j_call: TRBJ2-5
d_call: .
cdr3_nt: TGTGCCAGCAGCTTATACCGCCCGGAGGGAGAGACCCAGTACTTC
cdr3_aa: CASSLYRPEGETQYF

v_call: TRBV27
clone_size: .
cdr3_length: 20
j_call: TRBJ2-7
d_call: .
cdr3_nt: TGTGCCAGCAGTCGCCAGGGGGTAGAGGAACTAGCCTCAGACTCCTACGAGCAGTACTTC
cdr3_aa: CASSRQGVEELASDSYEQYF

v_call: TRBV5-1
clone_size: .
cdr3_length: 15
j_call: TRBJ2-3
d_call: .
cdr3_nt: TGCGCCAGCAGCACAGGCCGGGTAAGGACAGATACGCAGTATTTT
cdr3_aa: CASSTGRVRTDTQYF

v_call: TRBV4-3
clone_size: few
cdr3_length: 17
j_call: TRBJ2-6
d_call: TRBD1
cdr3_nt: TGCGCCAGCAGCCAAGACCACAGGGGGTTCGGGGCCAACGTCCTGACTTTC
cdr3_aa: CASSQDHRGFGANVLTF

v_call: TRBV28
clone_size: .
cdr3_length: 15
j_call: TRBJ2-7
d_call: TRBD1
cdr3_nt: TGTGCCTGCCGGGACAGAGGAAGCCTGACCTACGAGCAGTACTTC
cdr3_aa: CACRDRGSLTYEQYF

v_call: TRBV2
clone_size: few
cdr3_length: 13
j_call: TRBJ1-1
d_call: TRBD1
cdr3_nt: TGTGCCAGCAGACCGAACAGGGGAGAAGAAGCTTTCTTT
cdr3_aa: CASRPNRGEEAFF

v_call: TRBV5-6
clone_size: .
cdr3_length: 18
j_call: TRBJ2-3
d_call: TRBD1
cdr3_nt: TGTGCCAGCAGCTCGGGACAGGGGATCTTCATTTCCACAGATACGCAGTATTTT
cdr3_aa: CASSSGQGIFISTDTQYF

v_call: TRBV9
clone_size: .
cdr3_length: 15
j_call: TRBJ2-1
d_call: TRBD1
cdr3_nt: TGTGCCAGCAGCCTAGGGACAGGAGTGGAGAATGAGCAGTTCTTC
cdr3_aa: CASSLGTGVENEQFF

v_call: TRBV28
clone_size: .
cdr3_length: 12
j_call: TRBJ1-2
d_call: .
cdr3_nt: TGTGCCAGCTCCCGGGGAAACGACGGCTACACCTTC
cdr3_aa: CASSRGNDGYTF

v_call: TRBV12-5
clone_size: .
cdr3_length: 16
j_call: TRBJ2-7
d_call: TRBD2
cdr3_nt: TGTGCTAGTGGTTTGATACTAGCGGGAGGGATCTCCGAGCAGTACTTC
cdr3_aa: CASGLILAGGISEQYF

v_call: TRBV5-1
clone_size: .
cdr3_length: 15
j_call: TRBJ1-1
d_call: .
cdr3_nt: TGCGCCAGCCGGCGAGCCTCCAGGGTTGATTCTGAAGCTTTCTTT
cdr3_aa: CASRRASRVDSEAFF

v_call: TRBV6-5
clone_size: few
cdr3_length: 15
j_call: TRBJ2-7
d_call: .
cdr3_nt: TGTGCCAGCAGTTACTCGACGACATCGGACTACGAGCAGTACTTC
cdr3_aa: CASSYSTTSDYEQYF

v_call: TRBV29-1
clone_size: few
cdr3_length: 15
j_call: TRBJ1-5
d_call: .
cdr3_nt: TGCAGCGTTGTAGCAGGGTCCGGTAGCAATCAGCCCCAGCATTTT
cdr3_aa: CSVVAGSGSNQPQHF

v_call: TRBV2
clone_size: .
cdr3_length: 14
j_call: TRBJ2-7
d_call: TRBD2
cdr3_nt: TGTGCCACCGTTTTATCGCTAGCGGCCTACGAGCAGTACTTC
cdr3_aa: CATVLSLAAYEQYF

v_call: TRBV5-1
clone_size: .
cdr3_length: 15
j_call: TRBJ2-3
d_call: .
cdr3_nt: TGCGCCAGCAGCGTGGCAGGGGCTGGCACAGATACGCAGTATTTT
cdr3_aa: CASSVAGAGTDTQYF

v_call: TRBV30
clone_size: .
cdr3_length: 13
j_call: TRBJ2-1
d_call: .
cdr3_nt: TGTGCCCGGAGCCGGAGTACCTACAATGAGCAGTTCTTC
cdr3_aa: CARSRSTYNEQFF

v_call: TRBV7-9
clone_size: few
cdr3_length: 15
j_call: TRBJ2-1
d_call: .
cdr3_nt: TGTGCCAGCAGCTTAGTTCAAAGTGGGCTGAATGAGCAGTTCTTC
cdr3_aa: CASSLVQSGLNEQFF

v_call: TRBV7-6
clone_size: few
cdr3_length: 14
j_call: TRBJ1-2
d_call: TRBD1
cdr3_nt: TGTGCCAGCAGCTTAGGGACAGGATGGTATGGCTACACCTTC
cdr3_aa: CASSLGTGWYGYTF

v_call: TRBV6-5
clone_size: few
cdr3_length: 15
j_call: TRBJ2-7
d_call: TRBD1
cdr3_nt: TGTGCCAGCAGCCGACAGGGTTCCTTCGACTACGAGCAGTACTTC
cdr3_aa: CASSRQGSFDYEQYF

v_call: TRBV18
clone_size: .
cdr3_length: 18
j_call: TRBJ1-2
d_call: TRBD1
cdr3_nt: TGTGCCAGCTCACCATTTCAACTCGACAGGGTGGTTAACTATGGCTACACCTTC
cdr3_aa: CASSPFQLDRVVNYGYTF

v_call: TRBV2
clone_size: .
cdr3_length: 13
j_call: TRBJ1-2
d_call: TRBD1
cdr3_nt: TGTGCCACCGACACGGCAGGGGGTATAGAGTACACCTTC
cdr3_aa: CATDTAGGIEYTF

v_call: TRBV12-5
clone_size: .
cdr3_length: 15
j_call: TRBJ1-5
d_call: .
cdr3_nt: TGTGCTAGTGCTTATGACACATATAGCAATCAGCCCCAGCATTTT
cdr3_aa: CASAYDTYSNQPQHF

v_call: TRBV4-3
clone_size: once
cdr3_length: 22
j_call: TRBJ2-6
d_call: .
cdr3_nt: TGCGCCAGCAGCCAAGGCGCGGAGGAGCGTAACACTTTTTTCTCTGGGGCCAACGTCCTGACTTTC
cdr3_aa: CASSQGAEERNTFFSGANVLTF

v_call: TRBV5-1
clone_size: .
cdr3_length: 13
j_call: TRBJ2-5
d_call: .
cdr3_nt: TGCGCCAGCAGCATACAGGGACAAGAGACCCAGTACTTC
cdr3_aa: CASSIQGQETQYF

v_call: TRBV19
clone_size: once
cdr3_length: 13
j_call: TRBJ2-7
d_call: TRBD1
cdr3_nt: TGTGCCAGTACTGGGGACAGGGGCCACGAGCAGTACTTC
cdr3_aa: CASTGDRGHEQYF

v_call: TRBV9
clone_size: .
cdr3_length: 14
j_call: TRBJ1-1
d_call: TRBD1
cdr3_nt: TGTGCCAGCAGCGCGGGGACAGGGGTCACTGAAGCTTTCTTT
cdr3_aa: CASSAGTGVTEAFF

v_call: TRBV7-7
clone_size: .
cdr3_length: 14
j_call: TRBJ2-1
d_call: TRBD2
cdr3_nt: TGTGCTAGCAGCAAATCCGGGACTAACAATGAGCAGTTCTTC
cdr3_aa: CASSKSGTNNEQFF

v_call: TRBV18
clone_size: .
cdr3_length: 15
j_call: TRBJ1-2
d_call: TRBD1
cdr3_nt: TGTGCCAGCTCACCAAGTCCAGGACAGGGCTATGGCTACACCTTC
cdr3_aa: CASSPSPGQGYGYTF

v_call: TRBV5-6
clone_size: .
cdr3_length: 16
j_call: TRBJ1-6
d_call: .
cdr3_nt: TGTGCCAGCAGCGACGCAGGGTCGGTAGTGAATTCACCCCTCCACTTT
cdr3_aa: CASSDAGSVVNSPLHF

v_call: TRBV6-1
clone_size: .
cdr3_length: 14
j_call: TRBJ1-6
d_call: TRBD1
cdr3_nt: TGTGCCAGCAGTTTAACAGGGGAAAATTCACCCCTCCACTTT
cdr3_aa: CASSLTGENSPLHF

v_call: TRBV7-3
clone_size: .
cdr3_length: 13
j_call: TRBJ2-7
d_call: .
cdr3_nt: TGTGCCAGCAGCTTAAACTCCCGCGGCGAGCAGTACTTC
cdr3_aa: CASSLNSRGEQYF

v_call: TRBV6-1
clone_size: few
cdr3_length: 15
j_call: TRBJ2-1
d_call: TRBD2
cdr3_nt: TGTGCCAGCAGGGTGGGACTAGCGGGTTACAATGAGCAGTTCTTC
cdr3_aa: CASRVGLAGYNEQFF

v_call: TRBV28
clone_size: .
cdr3_length: 14
j_call: TRBJ2-4
d_call: TRBD1
cdr3_nt: TGTGCCAGCAGCCCACAGGGGTTGGGAGACATTCAGTACTTC
cdr3_aa: CASSPQGLGDIQYF

v_call: TRBV30
clone_size: few
cdr3_length: 13
j_call: TRBJ2-7
d_call: .
cdr3_nt: TGTGCCTGGACGGGGTCCGGTTTCTACGAGCAGTACTTC
cdr3_aa: CAWTGSGFYEQYF